What follows are 25 T cell receptor beta chains derived from one specimen sequenced in a study of shared clonotypes between healthy human individuals. The repertoire was sequenced with immunoSEQ multiplex PCR; TCRdb's copy has only in-frame clones and lacks some. Among some 380,000 clones listed, about 96% were seen once. Sequenced material: memory CD8+ T cells sorted from blood. Specified subset: CD45RO+ cells pooled with CCR7-negative TemRA cells. The origin of the receptors is a man aged 25 to 40 in good health.

The chain couples TRBV19 to TRBJ1-2, with D possibly being TRBD1 (5 bases). Germline values: CDR1 LNHDA, CDR2 SQIVND (reference sequence). V shed 3 bases and J shed 4 bases, with 12 bases lying between them. The CDR3 is 14 residues long. The CDR3 DNA reads TGTGCCAGTAGTATGCAGGGACTCCGCTATGGCTACACCTTC. This translates into CASSMQGLRYGYTF.

This chain uses TRBV11-3 with TRBJ2-1; D ambiguous. Germline V gene lookup returns CDR1 SGHNT and CDR2 YENEEA. Trimming pared 0 bases from V and 6 bases from J, leaving 12 bases between. This CDR3 is 15 amino acids long. CDR3: CASSLDATFSNEQFF. In nucleotides, the CDR3 is TGTGCCAGCAGCTTAGATGCGACCTTTTCCAATGAGCAGTTCTTC.

The chain links TRBV6-5 to TRBJ2-7; D might be TRBD1 (5 bases). Germline V CDR1 and CDR2: MNHEY, SVGAGI. V gave up 2 bases and J gave up 4 bases, with 12 bases separating them. The CDR3 runs 14 residues. Here the CDR3 reads CASSYRSGKYEQYF. CDR3 in DNA: TGTGCCAGCAGTTACAGGTCAGGGAAATACGAGCAGTACTTC.

Of note for this clone: Other nucleotide sequences from this sample produce the same CDR3. V is TRBV19 and J is TRBJ1-1; tentative D call: TRBD1 (5 bases). The CDR3 totals 14 residues. In germline, CDR1 is LNHDA, CDR2 SQIVND (reference sequence). Trimming took 5 bases from V and 1 from J, leaving 11 bases between them. The CDR3 sequence is CASSFGTGNTEAFF. DNA for the CDR3: TGTGCCAGTAGTTTCGGGACGGGGAACACTGAAGCTTTCTTT.

The rearrangement uses TRBV5-4 and TRBJ1-5; D ambiguous. Germline-derived CDR1 and CDR2 are SGHNT and YYREEE (reference sequence). This CDR3 contains 13 residues. Trimming shortened V by 1 base and J by 1 base, and 3 bases separated the two germline ends. The chain's CDR3 is CASSLNSNQPQHF. The CDR3 nucleotides read TGTGCCAGCAGCTTGAACAGCAATCAGCCCCAGCATTTT.

The chain employs TRBV19 and TRBJ1-2; D unclear. The CDR3 runs to 14 residues. Germline-derived CDR1 and CDR2 are LNHDA and SQIVND (reference sequence). Trimming shortened V by 8 bases and J by 8 bases, and 21 bases separated the two germline ends. CDR3 in amino acids: CASSSEDRLAGYTF. The CDR3 bases are TGTGCCAGTTCGAGTGAAGACCGTTTAGCCGGCTACACCTTC.

V gene TRBV30 combines with J gene TRBJ2-7, with D hard to call. The CDR3 spans 14 residues. V lost 0 bases and J 0 bases, leaving 9 bases between the germline ends. Germline CDR1 reads GTSNPN; CDR2 reads SVGIG (reference sequence). The DNA for the CDR3 is TGTGCCTGGAGTGTAGGACCGAGCTCCTACGAGCAGTACTTC. Its protein is CAWSVGPSSYEQYF.

The V call is TRBV28, the J call TRBJ2-3; D ambiguous. The CDR3 covers 15 residues. V was pared by 5 bases and J by 2 bases, with 14 bases between. Germline V lookup: CDR1 MDHEN, CDR2 SYDVKM. The CDR3 loop is CASSADNVVTDTQYF. DNA of the CDR3: TGTGCCAGCAGTGCCGACAACGTGGTCACAGATACGCAGTATTTT.

This chain uses TRBV27 with TRBJ1-2, with 11 bases aligning to TRBD1. The V gene end was trimmed by 4 bases and the J gene end by 4 bases; junction bases not matched to a gene: 5. CDR3 length: 15 amino acids. CDR1 MNHEY and CDR2 SMNVEV come from the germline V gene (reference sequence). CDR3 region: CASSSAGTGGYGYTF. Written as DNA, the CDR3 is TGTGCCAGCAGTTCCGCCGGGACAGGGGGCTATGGCTACACCTTC.

The CDR3 nucleotides read TGTGCCAGTTCGTTTGGCTTGGACAGCCTTTATGGCTACACCTTC. It specifies CASSFGLDSLYGYTF. The chain joins TRBV2 to TRBJ1-2; maybe TRBD1 (6 bases). Germline V CDR1 and CDR2: SNHLY, FYNNEI. Deletions cut 9 bases from V and 5 bases from J, with 22 bases between. The CDR3 is 15 amino acids.

The J gene is TRBJ1-2, the V gene TRBV7-9, with 9 bases aligning to TRBD1. Germline assignment: CDR1 SEHNR and CDR2 FQNEAQ (reference sequence). The CDR3 sequence is 14 residues long. J lost 7 bases, V lost 4 bases, and 7 bases had no gene match. The CDR3 region has the DNA TGTGCCAGCAGCTCGGGGACAGGGCTTCGTGGCTACACCTTC. It encodes CASSSGTGLRGYTF.

The chain links TRBV19 to TRBJ1-3; possibly TRBD1 for D (5 bases). Deletions cut 3 bases from V and 0 bases from J, with 9 bases between. The length of the CDR3 is 15 residues. Looked up from germline, CDR1 is LNHDA and CDR2 is SQIVND (reference sequence). This chain's CDR3 is CASSIGATSGNTIYF. CDR3 in DNA: TGTGCCAGTAGTATTGGGGCTACCTCTGGAAACACCATATATTTT.

This chain connects TRBV5-1 to TRBJ2-1, with 10 bases matching TRBD2. The CDR3 totals 17 residues. Germline V lookup: CDR1 SGHRS, CDR2 YFSETQ. V was clipped by 2 bases and J by 8 bases; unmatched bases: 13. The chain's CDR3 is CASSLTAPSGRHHEQFF. DNA for the CDR3: TGCGCCAGCAGCTTAACAGCCCCTAGCGGGAGACACCATGAGCAGTTCTTC.

The J gene is TRBJ2-7, the V gene TRBV2; D is unclear. In germline, CDR1 is SNHLY, CDR2 FYNNEI. This CDR3 has 13 residues. V lost 2 bases, J lost 1 base, and 6 bases lay in between. The CDR3 DNA sequence: TGTGCCAGCAGTGAAACCAAATCCTACGAGCAGTACTTC. Its translation: CASSETKSYEQYF.

The chain has TRBV10-3 and TRBJ2-7; 11 bases are shared with TRBD2. The CDR3 is 15 amino acids. V was clipped by 6 bases and J by 2 bases; unmatched bases: 6. Germline V lookup: CDR1 ENHRY, CDR2 SYGVKD. The CDR3 reads CAISNTSGSTYEQYF. DNA of the CDR3: TGTGCCATCAGCAACACTAGCGGGAGCACCTACGAGCAGTACTTC.

The J gene is TRBJ2-1, the V gene TRBV5-1; 8 bases fit TRBD1. This CDR3 has 16 residues. The ends lost 0 bases at V and 6 bases at J; junction bases unmatched: 8. Germline-derived CDR1 and CDR2 are SGHRS and YFSETQ. The CDR3: CASSLAGTGNGNEQFF. DNA of the CDR3: TGCGCCAGCAGCTTGGCCGGGACAGGTAACGGCAATGAGCAGTTCTTC.

The V gene is TRBV7-2, the J gene TRBJ2-7; TRBD1 matches at 9 bases. This CDR3 has 14 residues. V shed 6 bases and J 4 bases; nucleotides not matched to a gene: 7. Germline V gives CDR1 SGHTA, CDR2 FQGNSA. Here the CDR3 DNA reads TGTGCCAGCAGGCGGGACAGGGAAGGGTACGAGCAGTACTTC. Protein: CASRRDREGYEQYF. Full variable domain (outside the CDR3, taken from reference TRBV7-2 and TRBJ2-7): GAGVSQSPSNKVTEKGKDVELRCDPISGHTALYWYRQSLGQGLEFLIYFQGNSAPDKSGLPSDRFSAERTGGSVSTLTIQRTQQEDSAVYLCASRRDREGYEQYFGPGTRLTVT.

The chain has TRBV5-1 and TRBJ1-1; no definite D call. CDR3 length equals 15 residues. Trimming took 4 bases from V and 4 from J, leaving 17 bases between them. Germline V lookup: CDR1 SGHRS, CDR2 YFSETQ. The CDR3 region has the DNA TGCGCCAGCAGCCCCCTGACCGCCGGGCCCACTGAAGCTTTCTTT. Encoded protein: CASSPLTAGPTEAFF.

The chain carries TRBV6-5 and TRBJ2-7; D is perhaps TRBD1 (5 bases). The ends were cut back, 5 bases at V and 4 bases at J, with 18 bases in the middle. CDR3 length: 15 amino acids. Germline assignment: CDR1 MNHEY and CDR2 SVGAGI. CDR3 in amino acids: CASSPPGRAVYEQYF. CDR3 coding DNA: TGTGCCAGCAGTCCCCCAGGGCGAGCCGTTTACGAGCAGTACTTC.

The V gene is TRBV29-1, the J gene TRBJ2-3; D unresolved. The V end was cut by 3 bases, the J end by 0 bases, with 4 bases between. CDR1 and CDR2 from the germline V gene are SQVTM and ANQGSEA. The CDR3 runs to 12 residues. In DNA form, the CDR3 reads TGCAGCGTTGAGCCTAGCACAGATACGCAGTATTTT. Translating gives CSVEPSTDTQYF.

The J gene is TRBJ2-7, the V gene TRBV10-2; the D gene is possibly TRBD1 (5 bases). Between the trimmed V and J ends, which lost 5 bases and 0 bases, there was a span of 8 bases. CDR1 is WSHSY, CDR2 SAAADI, per germline. CDR3 length: 13 amino acids. This CDR3 is CASSPGPSYEQYF. The DNA for the CDR3 is TGCGCCAGCAGTCCAGGGCCCTCCTACGAGCAGTACTTC.

The chain has TRBV5-1 and TRBJ2-2; no clear D. Germline V gene data show CDR1 as SGHRS and CDR2 as YFSETQ. V lost 0 bases to trimming and J lost 8 bases, with 11 bases between them. This CDR3 spans 14 amino acids. CDR3 coding DNA: TGCGCCAGCAGCTTGGAGGGCCATCGGGGGGAGCTGTTTTTT. Translated: CASSLEGHRGELFF.

This chain connects TRBV10-3 to TRBJ2-2; D might be TRBD1 (7 bases). Deletions cut 10 bases from V and 4 bases from J, with 16 bases between. The CDR3 runs 14 residues. Per the germline V gene, CDR1 is ENHRY and CDR2 is SYGVKD. The CDR3 protein is CATLDREVTGELFF. The CDR3 bases are TGTGCCACCCTCGACAGGGAGGTCACCGGGGAGCTGTTTTTT.

CDR3 DNA sequence: TGTGCCTGGAGGGCGGGAGGGCCGGGGGAGACCCAGTACTTC. Amino acids: CAWRAGGPGETQYF. This chain connects TRBV30 to TRBJ2-5; TRBD2 aligns across 9 bases. The CDR3 contains 14 residues. V dropped 3 bases and J dropped 5; count of bases not matched to a gene: 7. Looked up from germline, CDR1 is GTSNPN and CDR2 is SVGIG (reference sequence).

This chain links TRBV10-2 with TRBJ1-5, with 7 positions matching TRBD1. The CDR3 sequence is 15 residues long. V gave up 6 bases and J gave up 3 bases; unmatched junction bases: 8. The germline V gene encodes CDR1 WSHSY and CDR2 SAAADI. CDR3 protein: CASSPFGQVNQPQHF. CDR3 in DNA: TGCGCCAGCAGCCCCTTCGGACAGGTCAATCAGCCCCAGCATTTT.